Below are 32 T cell receptor beta chains sequenced from a single sample in a study of T cell changes during pregnancy in multiple sclerosis. Some clones are missing from TCRdb's copy, which holds only in-frame ones; the method was immunoSEQ multiplex PCR. The repertoire has approximately 48,000 clones, roughly nine tenths of them found once; the top ten carry around 2.9%. The source material was CD8+ T cells from peripheral blood mononuclear cells, sampled before pregnancy. These receptors were taken from a female donor with multiple sclerosis, enrolled in a pregnancy study.

This chain connects TRBV28 to TRBJ1-6; possibly TRBD1 for D (6 bases). The CDR3 is 12 residues long. Trimming removed 5 bases at V and 12 bases at J, with 11 bases between. CDR1 is MDHEN, CDR2 SYDVKM, per germline. The CDR3 reads CASSLPRGPLHF. The CDR3 DNA reads TGTGCCAGCAGTCTACCCAGGGGACCCCTCCACTTT. Using reference TRBV28 and TRBJ1-6 for the parts outside the CDR3, the full variable domain is DVKVTQSSRYLVKRTGEKVFLECVQDMDHENMFWYRQDPGLGLRLIYFSYDVKMKEKGDIPEGYSVSREKKERFSLILESASTNQTSMYLCASSLPRGPLHFGNGTRLTVT.

The chain has TRBV29-1 and TRBJ1-1, with 9 bases that match TRBD1. With 7 bases clipped from V and 5 bases from J, the junction kept 8 bases outside the gene matches. Germline V gene sequence: CDR1 SQVTM, CDR2 ANQGSEA. The CDR3 spans 13 residues. CDR3 nucleotide sequence: TGCAGCGCGCTGCGACAGGGGGTAACTGAAGCTTTCTTT. This sequence encodes CSALRQGVTEAFF.

The chain joins TRBV4-1 to TRBJ2-7, with 8 bases matching TRBD1. V trimming: 2 bases; J trimming: 4 bases; junction bases outside the gene matches: 4. The germline V gene encodes CDR1 MGHRA and CDR2 YSYEKL. This CDR3 is built from 14 residues. The CDR3 sequence is CASSQRQGRYEQYF. The CDR3 DNA follows: TGCGCCAGCAGCCAAAGACAGGGGAGGTACGAGCAGTACTTC.

This chain connects TRBV7-6 to TRBJ1-3; a possible D gene is TRBD1 (5 bases). Germline V gives CDR1 SGHVS, CDR2 FNYEAQ. The CDR3 spans 16 residues. V gave up 5 bases and J gave up 0 bases, with 14 bases separating them. The DNA for the CDR3 is TGTGCCAGCAGCCTCTACCACAGGCTCTCTGGAAACACCATATATTTT. This codes for CASSLYHRLSGNTIYF.

This sequence joins TRBV15 and TRBJ2-5, with D possibly being TRBD1 (6 bases). The V and J ends lost 0 bases and 5 bases respectively, with 16 bases between them. This CDR3 is 16 amino acids long. The germline V gene encodes CDR1 LNHNV and CDR2 YYDKDF (reference sequence). Written as DNA, the CDR3 is TGTGCCACCAGCAGAGATATAGCAGGGGTTGGGGAGACCCAGTACTTC. Translating it yields CATSRDIAGVGETQYF.

The genes are TRBV7-6 and TRBJ2-2, with D possibly being TRBD2 (6 bases). Germline CDR1 SGHVS, CDR2 FNYEAQ. The germline V and J ends were trimmed by 6 bases and 1 base, with 15 bases remaining between them. CDR3 length equals 16 residues. Here the CDR3 DNA reads TGTGCCAGCAGGGGCTTCGGGGGAAAGAACACCGGGGAGCTGTTTTTT. Protein product: CASRGFGGKNTGELFF.

V is TRBV9 and J is TRBJ2-7; 7 bases line up with TRBD1. Germline CDR1 SGDLS, CDR2 YYNGEE. The CDR3 is 14 residues long. The V and J ends lost 3 bases and 0 bases, in that order; junction bases with no gene match: 3. This chain's CDR3 is CASSGRDSSYEQYF. The CDR3 DNA sequence: TGTGCCAGCAGCGGACGGGACAGCTCCTACGAGCAGTACTTC. The full variable domain, completed using reference TRBV9 and TRBJ2-7, is DSGVTQTPKHLITATGQRVTLRCSPRSGDLSVYWYQQSLDQGLQFLIQYYNGEERAKGNILERFSAQQFPDLHSELNLSSLELGDSALYFCASSGRDSSYEQYFGPGTRLTVT.

The V gene is TRBV2, the J gene TRBJ2-2; possible D gene TRBD1, 5 bases. Trimming left V 7 bases short and J 6 bases short, with 9 bases between. Per the germline V gene, CDR1 is SNHLY and CDR2 is FYNNEI. The CDR3 length is 12 residues. The CDR3 region has the DNA TGTGCCAGCACCTCCAGGGCCGGGGAGCTGTTTTTT. Residues: CASTSRAGELFF. The full variable domain, in which reference TRBV2 and TRBJ2-2 provide the parts outside the CDR3, is EPEVTQTPSHQVTQMGQEVILRCVPISNHLYFYWYRQILGQKVEFLVSFYNNEISEKSEIFDDQFSVERPDGSNFTLKIRSTKLEDSAMYFCASTSRAGELFFGEGSRLTVL.

This sequence joins TRBV5-4 and TRBJ2-5, with 11 positions matching TRBD2. Per germline, CDR1 SGHNT and CDR2 YYREEE (reference sequence). The CDR3 consists of 16 residues. J lost 5 bases, V lost 3 bases, and 9 bases had no gene match. CDR3 DNA: TGTGCCAGCAGCTCCACCTCTAGCGGGGGGTTGGAGACCCAGTACTTC. It specifies CASSSTSSGGLETQYF.

The chain has TRBV29-1 and TRBJ2-1, with 8 bases fitting TRBD2. Germline V gene lookup returns CDR1 SQVTM and CDR2 ANQGSEA. V gave up 7 bases and J gave up 10 bases; unmatched junction bases: 12. The CDR3 has 13 residues. In DNA form, the CDR3 reads TGCAGCGCCCGGGACGGGGGGGCCGAGGAGCAGTTCTTC. Translated: CSARDGGAEEQFF.

The chain uses TRBV7-9 and TRBJ2-5; D may be TRBD2 (5 bases). Germline CDR1 SEHNR, CDR2 FQNEAQ (reference sequence). Trimming shortened V by 5 bases and J by 4 bases, and 23 bases separated the two germline ends. The CDR3 has 17 amino acids. This chain's CDR3 is CASSTEAGSTHRETQYF. CDR3 DNA sequence: TGTGCCAGCAGCACGGAGGCAGGCAGCACACATCGAGAGACCCAGTACTTC.

The chain recombines TRBV11-2 with TRBJ2-1, with 8 bases matching TRBD2. The CDR3 runs to 15 residues. The ends lost 3 bases at V and 4 bases at J; junction bases unmatched: 5. Germline CDR1 SGHAT, CDR2 FQNNGV. In DNA form, the CDR3 reads TGTGCCAGCAGCTTGCGGGGGGCCCCTTACAATGAGCAGTTCTTC. Its translation: CASSLRGAPYNEQFF.

V usage is TRBV5-8 and J usage is TRBJ2-7; D is unclear. Germline-derived CDR1 and CDR2 are SGHTS and YDEGEE. The CDR3 totals 12 residues. V lost 0 bases and J lost 7, with 8 bases in between. In nucleotides, the CDR3 is TGTGCCAGCAGCTTGGTAGTGTGGGAGCAGTACTTC. The encoded protein is CASSLVVWEQYF.

The chain has TRBV4-3 and TRBJ2-7, with D possibly matching TRBD2 (6 bases). The V end lost 4 bases, the J end lost 3 bases, and 13 bases lay between the germline ends. The germline CDR1 and CDR2 sequences are LGHNA and YSLEER. The CDR3 is 14 amino acids. The CDR3 here is CASSPLTGDYEQYF. The CDR3 DNA sequence: TGCGCCAGCAGCCCGCTGACGGGGGACTACGAGCAGTACTTC.

This clone was detected only a few times. The rearrangement joins TRBV4-2 to TRBJ2-2; D call uncertain. With 0 bases removed from V and 0 bases from J, the gap between germline ends came to 5 bases. The CDR3 runs 15 residues. Germline V gene data show CDR1 as LGHNA and CDR2 as YNFKEQ. Here the CDR3 reads CASSQDSANTGELFF. The CDR3 DNA is TGTGCCAGCAGCCAAGATTCTGCGAACACCGGGGAGCTGTTTTTT.

CDR3 in amino acids: CASSFSLQGDSPLHF. CDR3 coding DNA: TGTGCCAGCAGTTTCAGTTTACAGGGGGATTCACCCCTCCACTTT. This chain joins TRBV27 and TRBJ1-6; 8 bases agree with TRBD1. Germline values: CDR1 MNHEY, CDR2 SMNVEV (reference sequence). V dropped 3 bases and J dropped 8; count of bases not matched to a gene: 6. CDR3 length equals 15 residues.

In its sample, this clone was seen a few times. This chain connects TRBV7-9 to TRBJ1-5; D unclear. The V gene lost 5 bases and the J gene lost 3 bases, with 11 bases spanning the gap. The CDR3 has 14 amino acids. Germline lookup yields CDR1 SEHNR and CDR2 FQNEAQ (reference sequence). CDR3: CASSLLGNNQPQHF. The DNA of the CDR3 is TGTGCCAGCAGCCTCCTCGGGAACAATCAGCCCCAGCATTTT.

The chain has TRBV9 and TRBJ2-7, with TRBD1 as a possible D gene (7 bases). V lost 0 bases to trimming and J lost 7 bases, with 11 bases between them. The CDR3 contains 13 residues. Germline assignment: CDR1 SGDLS and CDR2 YYNGEE. The chain's CDR3 is CASSVGQGGEQYF. The CDR3 DNA is TGTGCCAGCAGCGTAGGTCAGGGGGGTGAGCAGTACTTC.

The gene calls are TRBV10-3 and TRBJ2-1, with D perhaps matching TRBD1 (6 bases). V was pared by 3 bases and J by 0 bases, with 9 bases between. CDR3 size: 15 residues. The germline V gene encodes CDR1 ENHRY and CDR2 SYGVKD. CDR3 residues: CAISEMDSSYNEQFF. Here the CDR3 DNA reads TGTGCCATCAGTGAAATGGACAGCTCCTACAATGAGCAGTTCTTC.

As to this clone: This specimen includes other DNA sequences encoding the same CDR3. The J gene is TRBJ2-7, the V gene TRBV6-5; possibly TRBD2 for D (5 bases). This CDR3 is built from 11 residues. CDR1 and CDR2 from the germline V gene are MNHEY and SVGAGI. V was trimmed by 2 bases and J by 6 bases, leaving 5 bases between them. The CDR3 sequence: CASSYAGEQYF. The CDR3 DNA is TGTGCCAGCAGTTACGCGGGCGAGCAGTACTTC.

This chain links TRBV4-3 with TRBJ2-3; D perhaps matches TRBD2 (7 bases). From germline, CDR1 is LGHNA and CDR2 YSLEER. The V end was cut by 4 bases, the J end by 3 bases, with 20 bases between. There are 17 residues in the CDR3. The CDR3 protein is CASSPHGAGAETDTQYF. The CDR3 nucleotides are TGCGCCAGCAGCCCCCATGGGGCGGGGGCCGAGACAGATACGCAGTATTTT.

The chain employs TRBV6-4 and TRBJ2-2; D remains ambiguous. The CDR3 has 14 residues. Germline V gene lookup returns CDR1 MRHNA and CDR2 SNTAGT. V lost 0 bases, J lost 7 bases, and 9 bases lay in between. CDR3 residues: CASSDSGTDGELFF. The DNA for the CDR3 is TGTGCCAGCAGTGACTCGGGTACAGACGGGGAGCTGTTTTTT.

The rearrangement uses TRBV9 and TRBJ1-2; D is ambiguous. The germline V and J ends were trimmed by 3 bases and 1 base, with 22 bases remaining between them. Germline assignment: CDR1 SGDLS and CDR2 YYNGEE. This CDR3 spans 18 amino acids. The CDR3 nucleotides are TGTGCCAGCAGCGCAGTCGGGTCCCAAGACTCAAATAACTATGGCTACACCTTC. This translates into CASSAVGSQDSNNYGYTF.

V gene TRBV13 combines with J gene TRBJ2-7, with D possibly matching TRBD1 (5 bases). This CDR3 has 13 amino acids. CDR1 PRHDT and CDR2 FYEKMQ come from the germline V gene (reference sequence). The ends were cut back, 8 bases at V and 2 bases at J, with 13 bases in the middle. The CDR3 sequence: CASGSTETYEQYF. DNA of the CDR3: TGTGCCAGCGGGTCGACAGAGACCTACGAGCAGTACTTC.

The chain carries TRBV21-1 and TRBJ1-2. TRBV21-1 is a recognized pseudogene. The CDR3 runs 12 residues. DNA for the CDR3: TGTGCCAGCAGCGAGACTCACTATGGCTACACCTTC. Translation: CASSETHYGYTF.

V is TRBV4-3 and J is TRBJ1-1; no reliable D call. Trimming took 1 base from V and 6 from J, leaving 12 bases between them. This CDR3 is 14 amino acids long. CDR1 is LGHNA, CDR2 YSLEER, per germline. The CDR3 DNA reads as TGCGCCAGCAGCCAAGGCTTGGAGGTTGCTGAAGCTTTCTTT. This gives the protein CASSQGLEVAEAFF.

V is TRBV6-5 and J is TRBJ1-5; no definite D call. V lost 6 bases and J 4 bases, leaving 13 bases between the germline ends. This CDR3 has 14 amino acids. The V gene's germline CDR1 is MNHEY and CDR2 SVGAGI. CDR3 coding DNA: TGTGCCAGCAGGACCCGGTCCAGGAATCAGCCCCAGCATTTT. Amino acids: CASRTRSRNQPQHF.

The chain couples TRBV15 to TRBJ2-7; 8 bases are a match to TRBD1. The CDR3 length is 13 residues. CDR1 and CDR2 (germline): LNHNV, YYDKDF (reference sequence). The ends lost 2 bases at V and 5 bases at J; junction bases unmatched: 2. The CDR3 loop is CATSRYRGDEQYF. Here the CDR3 DNA reads TGTGCCACCAGCAGATACAGGGGGGACGAGCAGTACTTC. The variable domain in full, completed from reference TRBV15 and TRBJ2-7, reads DAMVIQNPRYQVTQFGKPVTLSCSQTLNHNVMYWYQQKSSQAPKLLFHYYDKDFNNEADTPDNFQSRRPNTSFCFLDIRSPGLGDTAMYLCATSRYRGDEQYFGPGTRLTVT.

The chain links TRBV29-1 to TRBJ2-1; 10 positions agree with TRBD2. V shed 3 bases, J shed 6 bases, and the junction held 8 bases outside the gene matches. Germline V gene lookup returns CDR1 SQVTM and CDR2 ANQGSEA. The CDR3 contains 15 residues. The CDR3 is CSVDPASGGLNEQFF. CDR3 sequence (DNA): TGCAGCGTTGATCCGGCTAGCGGGGGCCTCAATGAGCAGTTCTTC.

The chain combines TRBV28 with TRBJ2-3, with D unresolved. CDR1 and CDR2 from the germline V gene are MDHEN and SYDVKM. Trimming cost V 8 bases and J 4 bases, with 7 bases left between them. The CDR3 is 11 residues long. The CDR3 region has the DNA TGTGCCAGCGAGGAGTCAGATACGCAGTATTTT. It codes for CASEESDTQYF.

This clone was counted only a few times. The chain combines TRBV19 with TRBJ1-1, with 7 bases lining up with TRBD1. Germline lookup yields CDR1 LNHDA and CDR2 SQIVND (reference sequence). The CDR3 loop spans 15 amino acids. Trimming removed 5 bases from V and 1 base from J; junction bases left unmatched: 7. In DNA, the CDR3 is TGTGCCAGTAGTCCCGGGACAGATTCGAACACTGAAGCTTTCTTT. This sequence encodes CASSPGTDSNTEAFF.

This chain uses TRBV29-1 with TRBJ1-1; D call uncertain. From germline, CDR1 is SQVTM and CDR2 ANQGSEA. Trimming took off 5 bases at V and 0 bases at J, with 16 bases between the two ends. This CDR3 region has 15 residues. The CDR3 sequence is CSVSLADSLNTEAFF. The CDR3 DNA is TGCAGCGTTTCGCTGGCCGACTCCCTGAACACTGAAGCTTTCTTT.